The entry below gives a single T cell receptor (beta chain) sequence along with its context. Its target is not known. The data belong to a study of T-cell reconstitution after alpha-beta-depleted transplantation in children. Whole-study findings and limits: Newly generated T cells supplied most T-cell counts and diversity one year post-transplant. Surviving recipient T cells and thymic progenitors produced the high day-60 TCRbeta diversity seen in some patients. Several hundred expanded graft clones reportedly gave rise to the alpha-beta T cells present about two months after transplant.

During its preparation, the TCRbeta library received unique molecular identifiers. MiXCR, applied by TCRdb to the PCR reads, yields one record per CDR3 protein. The sample has approximately 220,000 distinct CDR3 sequences; roughly 15% are singletons. The V end lost 3 bases, the J end lost 3 bases, and 6 bases lay between the germline ends. CDR3 length: 12 amino acids. This chain connects TRBV12-3 or TRBV12-4 to TRBJ2-7, with unresolved D. The starting material was PBMCs, mostly from graft donor cells, obtained 360 days after TCRalphabeta/CD19-depleted stem cell transplant. This TCR derives from a male patient between 2 and 10 years old who had a stem cell transplant for acute lymphoblastic leukemia, so the T cells may come from the graft donor. The CDR3 DNA reads as TGTGCCAGCAGTTTGAGGAACTACGAGCAGTACTTC. Protein sequence: CASSLRNYEQYF.